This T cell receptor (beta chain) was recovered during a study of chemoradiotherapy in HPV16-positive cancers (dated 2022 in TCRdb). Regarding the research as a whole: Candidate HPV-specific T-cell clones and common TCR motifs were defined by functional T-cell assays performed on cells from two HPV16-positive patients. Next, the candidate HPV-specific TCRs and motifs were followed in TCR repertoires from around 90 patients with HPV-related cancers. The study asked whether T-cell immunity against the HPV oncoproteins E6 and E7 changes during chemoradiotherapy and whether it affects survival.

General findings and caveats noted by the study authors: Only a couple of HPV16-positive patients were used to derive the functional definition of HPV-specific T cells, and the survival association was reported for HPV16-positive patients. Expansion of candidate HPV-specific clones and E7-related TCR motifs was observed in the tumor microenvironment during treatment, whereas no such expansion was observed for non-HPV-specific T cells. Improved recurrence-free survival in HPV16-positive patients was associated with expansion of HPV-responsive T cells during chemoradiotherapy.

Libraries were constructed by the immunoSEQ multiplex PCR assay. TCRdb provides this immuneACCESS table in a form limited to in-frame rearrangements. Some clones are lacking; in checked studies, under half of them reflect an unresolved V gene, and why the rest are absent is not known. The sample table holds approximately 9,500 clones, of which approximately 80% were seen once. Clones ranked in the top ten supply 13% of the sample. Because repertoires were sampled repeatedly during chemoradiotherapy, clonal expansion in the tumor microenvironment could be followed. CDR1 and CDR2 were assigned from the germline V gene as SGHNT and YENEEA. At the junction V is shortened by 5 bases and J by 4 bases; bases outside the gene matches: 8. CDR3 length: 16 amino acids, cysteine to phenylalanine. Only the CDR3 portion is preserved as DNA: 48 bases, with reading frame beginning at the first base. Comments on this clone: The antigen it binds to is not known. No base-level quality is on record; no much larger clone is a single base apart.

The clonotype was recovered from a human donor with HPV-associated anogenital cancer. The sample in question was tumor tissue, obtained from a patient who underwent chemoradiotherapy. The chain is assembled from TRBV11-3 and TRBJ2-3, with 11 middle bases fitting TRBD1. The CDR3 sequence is CASSLRGTGGSDTQYF. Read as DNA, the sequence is TGTGCCAGCAGCCTACGCGGGACAGGGGGTTCAGATACGCAGTATTTT.